Each of the 11 T cell receptor beta chains below was sequenced from the same sample in a study of Ad26.COV2.S vaccination and SARS-CoV-2 variants. Treatment reported: around 19 received Ad26.COV2.S at low or high dose, single or two shots; 5 received placebo; per-sample allocation not given. Specimens were obtained on day 63 following the first vaccine or placebo injection. Data came from immunoSEQ multiplex PCR; TCRdb stores just in-frame clones and leaves some out. Found here are over 400,000 clones, roughly 87% of them singletons; the top ten hold 2% to 3%. Sequencing was performed on peripheral blood, taken in a trial of Ad26.COV2.S vaccine versus placebo. The receptors originated from a person between 18 and 65 years old who received the Ad26.COV2.S COVID-19 vaccine or a placebo.

The V gene is TRBV27, the J gene TRBJ1-2; D may be TRBD1 (5 bases). With 4 bases removed from V and 6 bases from J, the gap between germline ends came to 12 bases. The CDR3 loop spans 13 amino acids. Germline values: CDR1 MNHEY, CDR2 SMNVEV (reference sequence). The CDR3 loop is CASSWRGGDGYTF. The CDR3 DNA sequence: TGTGCCAGCAGTTGGAGGGGAGGGGATGGCTACACCTTC.

The CDR3 DNA sequence: TGTGCCAGCAGCTTTGAGCCCGGCAGTGAGCAGTTCTTC. This sequence encodes CASSFEPGSEQFF. The J gene is TRBJ2-1, the V gene TRBV5-4; D remains ambiguous. V lost 2 bases, J lost 9 bases, and 12 bases lay in between. CDR1 and CDR2 from the germline V gene are SGHNT and YYREEE (reference sequence). This CDR3 contains 13 residues.

This rearrangement joins TRBV12-3 or TRBV12-4 to TRBJ1-2; possible D gene TRBD1, 5 bases. This CDR3 has 13 amino acids. V gave up 6 bases and J gave up 8 bases, with 16 bases separating them. DNA of the CDR3: TGTGCCAGCAGGGCCAGGGAGTTAGGCGGCTACACCTTC. It codes for CASRARELGGYTF.

The table lists this clone with a count of one. The rearrangement uses TRBV18 and TRBJ1-2; no clear D gene. The CDR3 spans 13 residues. Germline V CDR1 and CDR2: KGHSH, LQKENI. The V end lost 3 bases, the J end lost 7 bases, and 12 bases lay between the germline ends. The CDR3 DNA sequence: TGTGCCAGCTCACCCGACATAGATAGTGGCTACACCTTC. Translating it yields CASSPDIDSGYTF.

The J gene is TRBJ2-7, the V gene TRBV18, with a weak D call TRBD1 (7 bases). V lost 3 bases to trimming and J lost 7 bases, with 13 bases between them. The CDR3 extends over 13 amino acids. The germline CDR1 and CDR2 sequences are KGHSH and LQKENI. CDR3 sequence (DNA): TGTGCCAGCTCACCCCCAGGGGGGTATGAGCAGTACTTC. Translation: CASSPPGGYEQYF.

The chain couples TRBV19 to TRBJ1-5; D ambiguous. CDR3 length: 15 amino acids. The germline V gene encodes CDR1 LNHDA and CDR2 SQIVND (reference sequence). V was shortened by 1 base and J by 0 bases, with 7 bases between the two germline ends. In nucleotides, the CDR3 is TGTGCCAGTAGTATAGCTGGTTATAGCAATCAGCCCCAGCATTTT. It encodes CASSIAGYSNQPQHF.

The chain carries TRBV18 and TRBJ2-4, with 10 bases that match TRBD1. After removal of 6 bases from V and 7 bases from J, the junction contained 9 bases not matched to a gene. The CDR3 extends over 15 amino acids. Germline V gene sequence: CDR1 KGHSH, CDR2 LQKENI. CDR3 in amino acids: CASSLTRQGANIQYF. CDR3 DNA sequence: TGTGCCAGCTCTCTTACGCGACAGGGGGCCAACATTCAGTACTTC. The full variable domain, its missing parts supplied by reference TRBV18 and TRBJ2-4, is NAGVMQNPRHLVRRRGQEARLRCSPMKGHSHVYWYRQLPEEGLKFMVYLQKENIIDESGMPKERFSAEFPKEGPSILRIQQVVRGDSAAYFCASSLTRQGANIQYFGAGTRLSVL.

The rearrangement links TRBV5-1 to TRBJ1-2; D uncertain. The CDR3 extends over 14 amino acids. Trimming took 0 bases from V and 7 from J, leaving 13 bases between them. In germline, CDR1 is SGHRS, CDR2 YFSETQ. For the CDR3, the DNA is TGCGCCAGCAGCTTGGAAGGGTTTACGGCTGGCTACACCTTC. This gives the protein CASSLEGFTAGYTF.

This chain uses TRBV11-3 with TRBJ2-2; TRBD1 aligns across 8 bases. The CDR3 spans 15 residues. CDR1 is SGHNT and CDR2 is YENEEA in the germline V gene. V was clipped by 6 bases and J by 1 base; unmatched bases: 4. The CDR3 coding sequence is TGTGCCAGCAGTAACGGACAGGGGAACACCGGGGAGCTGTTTTTT. Translation gives CASSNGQGNTGELFF.

Remarks on this clone: With a much larger clone just one base away, this may be a read error. The rearrangement uses TRBV12-3 or TRBV12-4 and TRBJ1-2, with TRBD1 identical over 8 bases. J gave up 2 bases and V 6 bases, and 2 bases lay outside the gene matches. The CDR3 sequence is 13 residues long. The CDR3, as DNA: TGTGCCAGCAGCCGGGACAGGAACTATGGCTACACCTTC. The encoded protein is CASSRDRNYGYTF.

This clone appeared a single time. This sequence joins TRBV7-2 and TRBJ1-3; weak D call: TRBD1 (5 bases). The V gene's germline CDR1 is SGHTA and CDR2 FQGNSA. The V and J ends lost 5 bases and 9 bases respectively, with 8 bases between them. The CDR3 extends over 11 amino acids. The CDR3 loop reads CASSTRGTIYF. The DNA of the CDR3 is TGTGCCAGCAGCACAAGGGGCACCATATATTTT.